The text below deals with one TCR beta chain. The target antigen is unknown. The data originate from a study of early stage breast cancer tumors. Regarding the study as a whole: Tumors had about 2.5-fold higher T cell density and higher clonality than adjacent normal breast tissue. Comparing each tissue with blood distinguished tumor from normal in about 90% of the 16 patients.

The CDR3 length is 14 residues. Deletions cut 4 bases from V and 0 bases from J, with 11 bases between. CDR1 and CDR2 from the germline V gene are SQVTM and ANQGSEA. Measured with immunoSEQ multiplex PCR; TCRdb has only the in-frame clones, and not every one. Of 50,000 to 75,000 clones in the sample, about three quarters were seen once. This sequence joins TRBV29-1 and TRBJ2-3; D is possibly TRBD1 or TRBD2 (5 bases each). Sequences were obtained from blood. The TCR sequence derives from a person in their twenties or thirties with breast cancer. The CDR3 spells CSVANGASTDTQYF. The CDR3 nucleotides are TGCAGCGTTGCCAACGGGGCTAGCACAGATACGCAGTATTTT.